This TCR beta chain comes out of a study of technical replicates of blood from four donors. Profiled with immunoSEQ multiplex PCR; TCRdb holds only in-frame clones, not every one. Among approximately 85,000 clones listed, approximately 95% were seen once. Trimming took off 2 bases at V and 1 base at J, with 22 bases between the two ends. CDR1 is SEHNR and CDR2 is FQNEAQ in the germline V gene (reference sequence). The CDR3 contains 19 residues. This clone was seen only a few times. The chain couples TRBV7-9 to TRBJ2-3, with a weak D call TRBD1 (6 bases). This receptor was identified in a human donor in good health. Material: T cells isolated from PBMCs. CDR3 nucleotide sequence: TGTGCCAGCAGCTTAACCCCCTTGGTAGGGGGTGGGGGCACAGATACGCAGTATTTT. Its translation is CASSLTPLVGGGGTDTQYF.